A single T cell receptor beta chain is shown here with its context. Antigen: not known. The sample originates from a study of T cells expressing NK-cell markers. Across the study: Beta-chain profiling covered CD3+CD56+NKG2C+, CD3+CD56+NKG2C- and CD3+CD56-NKG2C+ sorted subsets.

General observations from the study: No clear determination of HCMV specificity was made for expanded NKG2C+ T cell clones. Dominant NKG2C+ clonotypes accounted for roughly 1.0-8% of CD8+ T cells in about six donors. For a handful of donors, these clonotypes were likewise the leading ones in the CD3+CD56-NKG2C+ fraction.

TCRdb re-analyzed the 5' RACE reads; it lists each CDR3 protein once, without DNA. Recorded for this sample: some 450,000 distinct CDR3 sequences. Sequencing was performed on blood T cells: a sorted CD56 or NKG2C T cell subset, CD4+ or CD8+ T cells, or bulk PBMC T cells (not recorded which). The sequence was collected from a woman aged 18 to 75 in good health.

The CDR3 sequence: CASSQAPTVREETQYF. The chain uses TRBV4-2 and TRBJ2-5. There are 16 residues in the CDR3. Germline-derived CDR1 and CDR2 are LGHNA and YNFKEQ.